This paragraph covers one T cell receptor beta chain sequence. Methods used by the authors: Estimation of nucleated cell counts was performed using reference gene primer amplification. The method was immunoSEQ multiplex PCR; TCRdb's version includes in-frame clones alone and lacks a portion of them. V and J calls and clone size follow that table, whereas D and trimming were derived from the DNA. The sample contains some 200,000 clones, around 83% of which appear only once. These data belong to a study of blood T cell repertoires in COVID-19. Study-wide context: The samples span acute and convalescent COVID-19 from the United States, Italy and Spain.

This receptor was taken from a woman aged 40 to 55 with acute or convalescent COVID-19. Sequenced: peripheral blood.

CDR3 region: CAAAPRGQGRKRSQPQHF. The CDR3 DNA sequence: TGTGCCGCCGCGCCGCGGGGCCAGGGCCGAAAAAGGAGTCAGCCCCAGCATTTT. The chain couples TRBV19 to TRBJ1-5, with D possibly TRBD1 on 5 matching bases. The length of the CDR3 is 18 residues. Looked up from germline, CDR1 is LNHDA and CDR2 is SQIVND (reference sequence). The V end was cut by 11 bases, the J end by 6 bases, with 32 bases between. Complete variable domain (other parts from reference TRBV19 and TRBJ1-5): DGGITQSPKYLFRKEGQNVTLSCEQNLNHDAMYWYRQDPGQGLRLIYYSQIVNDFQKGDIAEGYSVSREKKESFPLTVTSAQKNPTAFYLCAAAPRGQGRKRSQPQHFGDGTRLSIL.